Many counts were recorded for the clone carrying this T cell receptor (beta chain). Antigen unknown. Trimming cost V 7 bases and J 1 base, with 14 bases left between them. Germline V gene sequence: CDR1 SGHTA, CDR2 FQGNSA. This CDR3 is built from 16 residues. The data stem from a study of T cell repertoires in cytomegalovirus infection. The wider study: CMV infection plus the matching HLA type was flagged by public TCR beta signatures. Study conclusions and caveats: Cumulative public TCR beta family frequency identified CMV carriers with the relevant HLA. Dominant in the ex vivo response were TCR beta clonotypes restricted by HLA-C and specific for CMV.

TCRdb reprocessed the reads with MiXCR, giving one entry per CDR3 protein. This sample yields around 450,000 distinct CDR3 sequences, of which approximately 33% are seen a single time; roughly 13% belongs to the top ten. The source is a human donor in good health (CMV status not recorded). Some clones in this sample may be carry-over from other donors' samples. V and J are TRBV7-2 and TRBJ1-6, with D uncertain. Input material: PBMCs. For the CDR3, the DNA is TGTGCCAGCACCTCGTCGGGCAGGTCCTATAATTCACCCCTCCACTTT. It encodes CASTSSGRSYNSPLHF.